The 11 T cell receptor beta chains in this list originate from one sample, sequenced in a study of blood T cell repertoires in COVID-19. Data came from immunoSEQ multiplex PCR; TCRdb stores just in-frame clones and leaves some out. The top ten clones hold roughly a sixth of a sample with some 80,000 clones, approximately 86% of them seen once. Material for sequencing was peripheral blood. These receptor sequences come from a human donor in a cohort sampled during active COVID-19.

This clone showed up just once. The CDR3 protein is CASSLGGVASYEQYF. For the CDR3, the DNA is TGCGCCAGCAGCTTGGGCGGGGTAGCCTCCTACGAGCAGTACTTC. The J gene is TRBJ2-7, the V gene TRBV5-1, with D perhaps matching TRBD2 (6 bases). V lost 0 bases and J 0 bases, leaving 10 bases between the germline ends. The germline V gene encodes CDR1 SGHRS and CDR2 YFSETQ. This CDR3 contains 15 residues.

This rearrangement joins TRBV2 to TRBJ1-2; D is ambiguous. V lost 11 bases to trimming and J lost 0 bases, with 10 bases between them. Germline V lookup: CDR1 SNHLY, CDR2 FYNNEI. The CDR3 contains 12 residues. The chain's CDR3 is CASLTANYGYTF. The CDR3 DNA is TGTGCCTCCCTCACTGCTAACTATGGCTACACCTTC.

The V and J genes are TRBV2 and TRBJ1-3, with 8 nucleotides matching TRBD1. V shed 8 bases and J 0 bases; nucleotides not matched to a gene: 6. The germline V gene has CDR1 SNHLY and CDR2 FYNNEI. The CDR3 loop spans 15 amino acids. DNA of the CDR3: TGTGCCAGCCGGGACAGGAGTAGCTCTGGAAACACCATATATTTT. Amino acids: CASRDRSSSGNTIYF.

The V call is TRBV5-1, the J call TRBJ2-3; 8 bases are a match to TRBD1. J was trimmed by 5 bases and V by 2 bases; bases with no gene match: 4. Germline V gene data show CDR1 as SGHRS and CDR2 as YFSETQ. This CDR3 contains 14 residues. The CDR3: CASSFQGAGDTQYF. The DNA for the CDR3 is TGCGCCAGCAGCTTTCAGGGGGCAGGAGATACGCAGTATTTT.

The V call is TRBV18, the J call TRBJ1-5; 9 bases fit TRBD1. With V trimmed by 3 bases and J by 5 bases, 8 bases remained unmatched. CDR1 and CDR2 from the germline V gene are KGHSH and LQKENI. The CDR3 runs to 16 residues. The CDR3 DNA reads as TGTGCCAGCTCACCCATGGACAGGGGAGGCGATCAGCCCCAGCATTTT. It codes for CASSPMDRGGDQPQHF.

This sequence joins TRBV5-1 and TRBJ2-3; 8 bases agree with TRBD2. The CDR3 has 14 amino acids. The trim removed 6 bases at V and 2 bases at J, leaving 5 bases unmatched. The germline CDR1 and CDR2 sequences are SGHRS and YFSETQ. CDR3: CASNKRETTDTQYF. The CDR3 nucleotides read TGCGCCAGCAATAAGCGGGAGACCACAGATACGCAGTATTTT.

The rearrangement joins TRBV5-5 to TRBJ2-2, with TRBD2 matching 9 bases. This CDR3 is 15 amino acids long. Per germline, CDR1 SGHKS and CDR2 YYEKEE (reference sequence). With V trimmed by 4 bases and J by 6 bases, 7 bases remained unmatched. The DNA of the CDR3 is TGTGCCAGCAGCCCAGCGGGGGGATGGGCCGGGGAGCTGTTTTTT. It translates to CASSPAGGWAGELFF.

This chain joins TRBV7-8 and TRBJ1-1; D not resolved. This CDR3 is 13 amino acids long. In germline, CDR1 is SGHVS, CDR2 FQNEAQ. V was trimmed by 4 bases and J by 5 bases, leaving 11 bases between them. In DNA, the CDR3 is TGTGCCAGCAGCTACCAGCGCCCTACTGAAGCTTTCTTT. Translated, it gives CASSYQRPTEAFF.

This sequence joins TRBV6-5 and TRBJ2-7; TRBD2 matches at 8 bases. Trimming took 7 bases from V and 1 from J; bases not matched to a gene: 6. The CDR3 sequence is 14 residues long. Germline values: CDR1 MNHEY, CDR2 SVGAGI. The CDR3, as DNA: TGTGCCAGCACTTTAGCGGGGCCATCCTACGAGCAGTACTTC. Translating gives CASTLAGPSYEQYF.

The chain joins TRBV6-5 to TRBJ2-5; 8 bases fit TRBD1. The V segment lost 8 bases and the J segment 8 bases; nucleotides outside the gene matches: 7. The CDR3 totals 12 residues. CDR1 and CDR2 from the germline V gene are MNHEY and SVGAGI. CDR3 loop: CASQTGAGTQYF. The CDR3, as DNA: TGTGCCAGCCAGACAGGGGCGGGAACCCAGTACTTC.

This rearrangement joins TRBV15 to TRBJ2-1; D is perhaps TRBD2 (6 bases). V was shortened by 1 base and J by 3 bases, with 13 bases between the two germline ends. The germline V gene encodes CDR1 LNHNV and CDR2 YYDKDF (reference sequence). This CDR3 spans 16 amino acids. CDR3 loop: CATSRGSRRDYNEQFF. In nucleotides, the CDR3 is TGTGCCACCAGCAGAGGGTCCAGGCGGGACTACAATGAGCAGTTCTTC. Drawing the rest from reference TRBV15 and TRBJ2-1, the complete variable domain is DAMVIQNPRYQVTQFGKPVTLSCSQTLNHNVMYWYQQKSSQAPKLLFHYYDKDFNNEADTPDNFQSRRPNTSFCFLDIRSPGLGDTAMYLCATSRGSRRDYNEQFFGPGTRLTVL.